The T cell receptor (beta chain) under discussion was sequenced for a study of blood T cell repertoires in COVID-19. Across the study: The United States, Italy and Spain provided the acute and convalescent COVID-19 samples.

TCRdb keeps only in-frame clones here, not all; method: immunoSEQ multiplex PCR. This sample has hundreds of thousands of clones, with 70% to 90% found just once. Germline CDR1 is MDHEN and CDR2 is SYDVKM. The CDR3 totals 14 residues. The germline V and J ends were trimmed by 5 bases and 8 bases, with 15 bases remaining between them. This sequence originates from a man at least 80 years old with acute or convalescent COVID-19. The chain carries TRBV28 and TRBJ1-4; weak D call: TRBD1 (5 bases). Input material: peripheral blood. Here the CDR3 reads CASSKTASREKLFF. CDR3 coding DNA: TGTGCCAGCAGTAAGACAGCCAGTCGGGAAAAACTGTTTTTT.